The sample holds a few counts of the clone carrying this T cell receptor beta chain. The antigen is undetermined. The data derive from a study of post-analysis software for immune sequencing data. The CDR3 totals 15 residues. V trimming: 4 bases; J trimming: 3 bases; junction bases outside the gene matches: 7. Germline CDR1 is WNHNN and CDR2 is SYGVQD (reference sequence). Libraries were made from TCR beta cDNA, and they carried unique molecular identifiers. One entry per CDR3 protein results from TCRdb running MiXCR on the PCR reads. This sample has roughly 700,000 distinct CDR3 sequences; roughly 27% occur once, and the top ten carry around 0.56%. Study-level results: The five TRBV segments detected at higher frequency in patients than in controls included TRBV5-6, TRBV5-1 and TRBV20-1.

The V and J genes are TRBV10-1 and TRBJ2-5; the match to TRBD1 covers 8 bases. Source material: blood. The origin of this receptor is a girl between 10 and 17 years old with multiple sclerosis. CDR3 nucleotides: TGCGCCAGCAGTGGGACAGGGCCAAGAGAAGAGACCCAGTACTTC. It is translated as CASSGTGPREETQYF.